This TCR beta chain was sequenced in a study of vaccination and CD4 T cells after COVID-19. Treatment described: roughly 10-day PBMC culture with coronavirus spike peptide pools or control peptides (ViraFEST assay). Researchers collected the unexposed donor's CD4+ T cells before the COVID-19 pandemic (2011-2018). The Oncomine TCR Beta short-read assay was what sequenced the DNA obtained from cultured CD4+ T cells. TCRdb analysed the PCR reads with MiXCR anew, one entry per CDR3 protein. The sample comprises roughly 5,400 distinct CDR3 sequences, approximately 40% of which are singletons, and approximately 40% rests with the top ten. The germline V gene encodes CDR1 LNHDA and CDR2 SQIVND (reference sequence). The CDR3 loop spans 13 amino acids. Only a few counts were recorded for this clonotype. Its cognate antigen is unknown. At one end, the junction sequence differs from germline, possibly due to a read error.

J is TRBJ2-3 and V is TRBV19; the match to TRBD2 covers 7 bases. The sequenced sample was CD4+ T cells from blood, cultured in vitro. This TCR was recovered from a human donor in good health. The CDR3 here is CASSVRLAPTAIF. CDR3 DNA: TGTGCCAGTAGCGTAAGACTAGCCCCGACGGCCATTTTT.